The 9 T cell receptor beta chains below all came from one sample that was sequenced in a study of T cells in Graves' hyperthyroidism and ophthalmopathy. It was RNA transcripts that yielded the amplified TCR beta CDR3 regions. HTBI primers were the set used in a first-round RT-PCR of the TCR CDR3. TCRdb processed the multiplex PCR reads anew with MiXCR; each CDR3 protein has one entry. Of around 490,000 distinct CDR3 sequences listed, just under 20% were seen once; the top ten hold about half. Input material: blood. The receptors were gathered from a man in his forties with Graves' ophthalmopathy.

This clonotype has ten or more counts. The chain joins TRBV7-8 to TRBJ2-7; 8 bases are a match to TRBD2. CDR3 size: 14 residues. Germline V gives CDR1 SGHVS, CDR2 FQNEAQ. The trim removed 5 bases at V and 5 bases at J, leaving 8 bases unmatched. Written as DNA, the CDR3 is TGTGCCAGCAGCGTCCTGAGTAGCGGGGACGAGCAGTACTTC. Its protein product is CASSVLSSGDEQYF.

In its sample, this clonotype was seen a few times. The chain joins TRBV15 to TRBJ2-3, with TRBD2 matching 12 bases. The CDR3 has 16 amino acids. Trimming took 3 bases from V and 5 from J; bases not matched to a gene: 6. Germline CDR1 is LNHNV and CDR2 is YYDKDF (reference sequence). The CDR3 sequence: CATSSRTSGTGDTQYF. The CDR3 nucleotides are TGTGCCACCAGCAGTAGGACTAGCGGGACGGGAGATACGCAGTATTTT. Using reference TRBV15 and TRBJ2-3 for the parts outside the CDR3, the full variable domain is DAMVIQNPRYQVTQFGKPVTLSCSQTLNHNVMYWYQQKSSQAPKLLFHYYDKDFNNEADTPDNFQSRRPNTSFCFLDIRSPGLGDTAMYLCATSSRTSGTGDTQYFGPGTRLTVL.

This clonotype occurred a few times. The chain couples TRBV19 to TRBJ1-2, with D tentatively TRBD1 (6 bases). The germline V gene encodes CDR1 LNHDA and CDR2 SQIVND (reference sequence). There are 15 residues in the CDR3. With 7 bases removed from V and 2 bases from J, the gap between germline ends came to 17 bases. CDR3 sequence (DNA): TGTGCCAGTACCGAAACAGGGCCATTAAACTATGGCTACACCTTC. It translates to CASTETGPLNYGYTF.

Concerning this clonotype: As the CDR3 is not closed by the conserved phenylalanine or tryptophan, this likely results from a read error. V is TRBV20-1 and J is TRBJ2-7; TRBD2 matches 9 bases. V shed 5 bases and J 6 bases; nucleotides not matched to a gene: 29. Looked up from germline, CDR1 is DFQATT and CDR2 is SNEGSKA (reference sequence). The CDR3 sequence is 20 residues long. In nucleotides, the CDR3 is TGCAGTGCTGGCCCTGAGGGGGCTAGCGGGGCCCTGTCCATATACTCCGAGCAGTACCTC. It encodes CSAGPEGASGALSIYSEQYL.

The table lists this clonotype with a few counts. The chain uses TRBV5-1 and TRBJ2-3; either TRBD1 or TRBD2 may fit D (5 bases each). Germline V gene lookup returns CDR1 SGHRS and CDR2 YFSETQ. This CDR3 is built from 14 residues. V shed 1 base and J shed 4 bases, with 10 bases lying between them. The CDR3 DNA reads TGCGCCAGCAGCTTGTTTCAGGGAGCAGATACGCAGTATTTT. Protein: CASSLFQGADTQYF.

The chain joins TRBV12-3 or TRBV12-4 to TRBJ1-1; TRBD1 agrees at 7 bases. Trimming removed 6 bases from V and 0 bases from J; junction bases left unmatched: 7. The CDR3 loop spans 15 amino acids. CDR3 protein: CASRVTGAMNTEAFF. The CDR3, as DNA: TGTGCCAGCAGGGTAACAGGGGCCATGAACACTGAAGCTTTCTTT.

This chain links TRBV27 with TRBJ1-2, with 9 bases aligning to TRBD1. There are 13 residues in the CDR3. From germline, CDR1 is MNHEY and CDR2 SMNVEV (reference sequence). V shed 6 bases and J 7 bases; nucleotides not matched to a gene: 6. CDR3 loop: CASREGTGTGYTF. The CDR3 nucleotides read TGTGCCAGCAGAGAAGGGACAGGGACTGGCTACACCTTC.

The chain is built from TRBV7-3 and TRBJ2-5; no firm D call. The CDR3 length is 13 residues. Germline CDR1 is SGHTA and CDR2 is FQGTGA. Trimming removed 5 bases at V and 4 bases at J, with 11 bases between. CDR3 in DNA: TGTGCCAGCAGCAAGACTGTGCGAGAGACCCAGTACTTC. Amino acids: CASSKTVRETQYF.

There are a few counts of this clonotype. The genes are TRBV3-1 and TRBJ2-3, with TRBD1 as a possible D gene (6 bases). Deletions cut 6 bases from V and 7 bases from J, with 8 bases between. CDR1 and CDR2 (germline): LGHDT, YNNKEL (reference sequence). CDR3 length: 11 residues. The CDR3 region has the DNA TGTGCCAGCAGGGGGGCCAATACGCAGTATTTT. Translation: CASRGANTQYF.